This passage covers 4 T cell receptor beta chains from one sample sequenced in a study of blood T cell repertoires in COVID-19. Produced via immunoSEQ multiplex PCR; TCRdb's table is partial and in-frame only. The data contain roughly 30,000 clones, roughly 87% of them singletons. The sample consisted of peripheral blood. Receptors originate from a man aged 55 to 70 with COVID-19, enrolled during active disease.

This chain uses TRBV28 with TRBJ1-4, with 9 positions matching TRBD1. Germline CDR1 reads MDHEN; CDR2 reads SYDVKM. The CDR3 totals 15 residues. With V trimmed by 4 bases and J by 5 bases, 5 bases remained unmatched. The CDR3 DNA reads TGTGCCAGCAGTTCGACAGGGGGATCAAATGAAAAACTGTTTTTT. As protein: CASSSTGGSNEKLFF. The full variable domain, with the rest looked up from reference TRBV28 and TRBJ1-4, is DVKVTQSSRYLVKRTGEKVFLECVQDMDHENMFWYRQDPGLGLRLIYFSYDVKMKEKGDIPEGYSVSREKKERFSLILESASTNQTSMYLCASSSTGGSNEKLFFGSGTQLSVL.

The CDR3 nucleotides are TGCGCCAGCAGCCTCCGTCTTACGGGAGGTTCCTACAATGAGCAGTTCTTC. Protein product: CASSLRLTGGSYNEQFF. The chain carries TRBV5-1 and TRBJ2-1; the match to TRBD2 covers 7 bases. V lost 4 bases to trimming and J lost 1 base; unmatched junction nucleotides: 11. CDR1 is SGHRS and CDR2 is YFSETQ in the germline V gene. This CDR3 region has 17 residues.

This chain uses TRBV3-1 (or the pseudogene TRBV3-2) with TRBJ1-2, with D possibly being TRBD1 (6 bases). Germline assignment: CDR1 LGHDT and CDR2 YNNKEL (reference sequence). V was clipped by 5 bases and J by 7 bases, with 17 bases between them. The CDR3 length is 14 residues. CDR3 sequence: CASSSQGYASGYTF. Here the CDR3 DNA reads TGTGCCAGCAGCTCACAGGGTTATGCGAGTGGCTACACCTTC.

This rearrangement joins TRBV28 to TRBJ1-1; D is uncertain. Germline V gene lookup returns CDR1 MDHEN and CDR2 SYDVKM. V was trimmed by 6 bases and J by 0 bases, leaving 11 bases between them. The CDR3 has 14 residues. The CDR3 spells CASSPPGVNTEAFF. DNA of the CDR3: TGTGCCAGCAGCCCCCCTGGAGTGAACACTGAAGCTTTCTTT. The full variable domain, with the rest looked up from reference TRBV28 and TRBJ1-1, is DVKVTQSSRYLVKRTGEKVFLECVQDMDHENMFWYRQDPGLGLRLIYFSYDVKMKEKGDIPEGYSVSREKKERFSLILESASTNQTSMYLCASSPPGVNTEAFFGQGTRLTVV.